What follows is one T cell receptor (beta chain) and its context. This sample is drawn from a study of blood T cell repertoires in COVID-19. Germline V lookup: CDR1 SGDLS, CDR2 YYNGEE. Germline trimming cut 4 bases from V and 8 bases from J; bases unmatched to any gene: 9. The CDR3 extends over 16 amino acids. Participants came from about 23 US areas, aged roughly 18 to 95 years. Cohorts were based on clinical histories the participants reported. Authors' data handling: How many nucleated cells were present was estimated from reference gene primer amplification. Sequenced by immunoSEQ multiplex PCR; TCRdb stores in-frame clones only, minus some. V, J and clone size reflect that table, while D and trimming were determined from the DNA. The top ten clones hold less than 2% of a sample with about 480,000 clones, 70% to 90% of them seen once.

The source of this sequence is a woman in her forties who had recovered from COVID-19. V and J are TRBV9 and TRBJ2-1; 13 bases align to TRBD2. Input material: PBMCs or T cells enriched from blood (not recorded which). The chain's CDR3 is CASSSWTSGSPDEQFF. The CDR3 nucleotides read TGTGCCAGCAGCTCCTGGACTAGCGGGAGTCCGGATGAGCAGTTCTTC.